Each of the 12 T cell receptor beta chains below was sequenced from the same sample in a study of blood T cell repertoires in COVID-19. TCRdb's table, derived via immunoSEQ multiplex PCR, lists solely in-frame clones and lacks some. The repertoire includes 400,000 to 550,000 clones, around 88% of them detected once, and 4% to 5.5% sits in the top ten. The sequenced sample was peripheral blood. Source of these receptors: a young woman with acute or convalescent COVID-19.

This chain uses TRBV5-1 with TRBJ1-1; 7 bases map to TRBD1. This CDR3 is 15 amino acids long. The V gene end was trimmed by 2 bases and the J gene end by 0 bases; junction bases not matched to a gene: 4. CDR1 is SGHRS, CDR2 YFSETQ, per germline. The CDR3 region is CASSFLGQVNTEAFF. CDR3 nucleotide sequence: TGCGCCAGCAGCTTCCTTGGACAGGTGAACACTGAAGCTTTCTTT.

This rearrangement joins TRBV11-2 to TRBJ2-3; D is unresolved. V was shortened by 5 bases and J by 2 bases, with 14 bases between the two germline ends. The germline V gene has CDR1 SGHAT and CDR2 FQNNGV. CDR3 size: 15 residues. DNA for the CDR3: TGTGCCAGCAGCCCCAACTCTCGCTACACAGATACGCAGTATTTT. Its protein is CASSPNSRYTDTQYF.

The J gene is TRBJ2-4, the V gene TRBV19; weak D call: TRBD1 (5 bases). Germline CDR1 and CDR2: LNHDA and SQIVND (reference sequence). Between the trimmed V and J ends, which lost 8 bases and 0 bases, there was a span of 11 bases. This CDR3 comprises 14 residues. CDR3 sequence: CASEGVKAKNIQYF. In DNA, the CDR3 is TGTGCCAGTGAAGGGGTTAAAGCCAAAAACATTCAGTACTTC. Supplemented by reference TRBV19 and TRBJ2-4, the full variable domain reads DGGITQSPKYLFRKEGQNVTLSCEQNLNHDAMYWYRQDPGQGLRLIYYSQIVNDFQKGDIAEGYSVSREKKESFPLTVTSAQKNPTAFYLCASEGVKAKNIQYFGAGTRLSVL.

J is TRBJ2-5 and V is TRBV5-1, with D maybe TRBD1 (5 bases). The CDR3 sequence is 16 residues long. Trimming cost V 0 bases and J 3 bases, with 15 bases left between them. Germline V CDR1 and CDR2: SGHRS, YFSETQ. The CDR3, as DNA: TGCGCCAGCAGCTTGGATCCAGGGATAATCGAAGAGACCCAGTACTTC. The encoded protein is CASSLDPGIIEETQYF.

Worth noting for this clone: Other DNA sequences in the same sample also yield this CDR3. The chain has TRBV3-1 (or the pseudogene TRBV3-2) and TRBJ2-3; D unresolved. V was shortened by 4 bases and J by 4 bases, with 3 bases between the two germline ends. CDR3 length equals 11 residues. Germline V gene data show CDR1 as LGHDT and CDR2 as YNNKEL (reference sequence). CDR3 sequence: CASSLSDTQYF. The CDR3 DNA is TGTGCCAGCAGCCTCTCAGATACGCAGTATTTT.

This sequence joins TRBV25-1 and TRBJ2-2; a weak D match, TRBD2 (6 bases). The length of the CDR3 is 12 residues. V lost 8 bases to trimming and J lost 5 bases, with 9 bases between them. CDR1 MGHDK and CDR2 SYGVNS come from the germline V gene. The CDR3 loop reads CASERGTGELFF. CDR3 DNA sequence: TGTGCCAGCGAACGGGGGACCGGGGAGCTGTTTTTT.

This sequence joins TRBV13 and TRBJ1-1; D is uncertain. The CDR3 spans 12 residues. CDR1 and CDR2 (germline): PRHDT, FYEKMQ (reference sequence). V shed 3 bases and J shed 4 bases, with 6 bases lying between them. The CDR3 nucleotides are TGTGCCAGCAGCTTTCCTCGCACTGAAGCTTTCTTT. Encoded protein: CASSFPRTEAFF.

This chain links TRBV7-9 with TRBJ2-3; TRBD2 agrees at 15 bases. Trimming cost V 3 bases and J 3 bases; bases outside gene matches: 7. CDR3 length: 18 residues. Looked up from germline, CDR1 is SEHNR and CDR2 is FQNEAQ (reference sequence). The CDR3 coding sequence is TGTGCCAGCAGCTTTCGCGGACTAGCGGGGGGGAGAACAGATACGCAGTATTTT. Translating gives CASSFRGLAGGRTDTQYF.

The V gene is TRBV6-5, the J gene TRBJ1-1; no definite D call. Trimming pared 0 bases from V and 3 bases from J, leaving 8 bases between. Germline loops: CDR1 MNHEY, CDR2 SVGAGI. The CDR3 runs to 14 residues. The CDR3 protein is CASSYSSGDTEAFF. CDR3 sequence (DNA): TGTGCCAGCAGTTACTCTTCGGGTGACACTGAAGCTTTCTTT.

The chain employs TRBV2 and TRBJ2-7, with 7 bases aligning to TRBD1. Germline V CDR1 and CDR2: SNHLY, FYNNEI. V shed 7 bases, J shed 1 base, and the junction held 4 bases outside the gene matches. The CDR3 runs 13 residues. The CDR3 region has the DNA TGTGCCAGCATCAGGACAGGATCCTACGAGCAGTACTTC. Protein sequence: CASIRTGSYEQYF.

The rearrangement links TRBV4-1 to TRBJ2-7, with D tentatively TRBD2 (7 bases). The germline gives CDR1 MGHRA, CDR2 YSYEKL. This CDR3 is built from 14 residues. Between the trimmed V and J ends, which lost 1 base and 4 bases, there was a span of 11 bases. The CDR3 sequence is CASSQGGGGYEQYF. The CDR3 DNA follows: TGCGCCAGCAGCCAAGGGGGGGGCGGGTACGAGCAGTACTTC.

This chain connects TRBV6-5 to TRBJ1-1; the D is unclear. Germline V gives CDR1 MNHEY, CDR2 SVGAGI. With 6 bases removed from V and 1 base from J, the gap between germline ends came to 9 bases. CDR3 length: 13 residues. CDR3 sequence: CASSPRGNTEAFF. The CDR3 DNA follows: TGTGCCAGCAGCCCACGGGGGAACACTGAAGCTTTCTTT.